Below, 11 T cell receptor beta chains from the same sample are listed, as sequenced in a study of beta chain features in type 1 diabetes. Isolated RNA was reverse transcribed in full, so expressed TCRB transcripts were sequenced. This table comes from immunoSEQ multiplex PCR, and its TCRdb copy is limited to in-frame clones, with some not included. The repertoire holds roughly 450,000 clones, with approximately 14% as singletons. The sequencing input was naive CD4+ T cells from blood. The receptors here all came from a man aged 30 to 39 in good health.

This clone was counted only a few times. The J gene is TRBJ1-6, the V gene TRBV27; perhaps TRBD1 as D (5 bases). This CDR3 contains 14 residues. V shed 5 bases and J shed 9 bases, with 14 bases lying between them. Germline CDR1 is MNHEY and CDR2 is SMNVEV (reference sequence). In DNA, the CDR3 is TGTGCCAGCAGTCCCGGTGGGGGTGGTTCACCCCTCCACTTT. Amino acids: CASSPGGGGSPLHF.

This clone came up once. The gene calls are TRBV18 and TRBJ1-1, with D unresolved. V gave up 3 bases and J gave up 5 bases, with 13 bases separating them. Germline V CDR1 and CDR2: KGHSH, LQKENI. The CDR3 sequence is 14 residues long. The CDR3 sequence is CASSPTRGETEAFF. CDR3 nucleotide sequence: TGTGCCAGCTCACCTACCAGAGGAGAGACTGAAGCTTTCTTT.

The sample holds a few counts of this clone. The chain's CDR3 is CASRQGVADTQYF. The CDR3 DNA reads TGTGCCAGCAGACAGGGGGTGGCAGATACGCAGTATTTT. V gene TRBV6-5 combines with J gene TRBJ2-3; 8 nucleotides line up with TRBD1. The germline V gene encodes CDR1 MNHEY and CDR2 SVGAGI. V lost 6 bases and J lost 4; bases outside the gene matches: 3. This CDR3 is 13 amino acids long.

This clone has only a few counts. The chain joins TRBV30 to TRBJ2-3; 11 bases are a match to TRBD2. The germline V gene encodes CDR1 GTSNPN and CDR2 SVGIG (reference sequence). Trimming cost V 0 bases and J 4 bases; bases outside gene matches: 6. This CDR3 region has 16 residues. The CDR3 protein is CAWSVFTSGSADTQYF. CDR3 in DNA: TGTGCCTGGAGTGTGTTTACTAGCGGGAGTGCAGATACGCAGTATTTT.

This clone was seen a handful of times. This chain links TRBV2 with TRBJ1-5; D not resolved. This CDR3 region has 15 residues. From germline, CDR1 is SNHLY and CDR2 FYNNEI. V was trimmed by 1 base and J by 1 base, leaving 8 bases between them. The CDR3 DNA is TGTGCCAGCAGTGAAGAGGTGGGAAGCAATCAGCCCCAGCATTTT. It is translated as CASSEEVGSNQPQHF.

This clone occurred a few times. The chain is built from TRBV5-1 and TRBJ1-1; D gene ambiguous. The CDR3 sequence is 14 residues long. V gave up 8 bases and J gave up 0 bases, with 14 bases separating them. Germline V gene sequence: CDR1 SGHRS, CDR2 YFSETQ. The CDR3 region is CASRDSSLNTEAFF. Written as DNA, the CDR3 is TGCGCCAGTCGGGATTCATCCTTGAACACTGAAGCTTTCTTT.

This clone was seen a few times. CDR3 DNA sequence: TGTGCCAGCAGCTCCTCGACAGGGTACGAGCAGTACGTC. Translated: CASSSSTGYEQYV. The chain links TRBV7-2 to TRBJ2-7; TRBD1 agrees at 7 bases. The CDR3 has 13 residues. Per the germline V gene, CDR1 is SGHTA and CDR2 is FQGNSA. V was pared by 4 bases and J by 4 bases, with 4 bases of the junction left unmatched.

The V gene is TRBV21-1, the J gene TRBJ2-3; the table names TRBD2, a call not compared with the DNA. TRBV21-1 is a documented pseudogene. This CDR3 spans 17 amino acids. CDR3 DNA sequence: TGTGCCAGCAGCAATCGAGGAGGAGTCGACGGCACAGATACGCAGTATTTT. Residues: CASSNRGGVDGTDTQYF.

This chain joins TRBV14 and TRBJ1-2; 8 bases are a match to TRBD1. Germline V gene lookup returns CDR1 SGHDN and CDR2 FVKESK. The length of the CDR3 is 15 residues. Losses at the gene ends were 1 base for V and 3 bases for J; bases not matched to a gene: 4. CDR3 coding DNA: TGTGCCAGCAGCCAAGCAGGGGGCGGCTACTATGGCTACACCTTC. This translates into CASSQAGGGYYGYTF.

This clone was counted a few times. The rearrangement joins TRBV7-2 to TRBJ2-7, with D hard to call. Germline V gene data show CDR1 as SGHTA and CDR2 as FQGNSA. Trimming took off 5 bases at V and 3 bases at J, with 14 bases between the two ends. The CDR3 extends over 14 amino acids. This chain's CDR3 is CASSPESWGYEQYF. CDR3 nucleotide sequence: TGTGCCAGCAGCCCCGAGTCGTGGGGCTACGAGCAGTACTTC.

This clone was seen a handful of times. The chain carries TRBV28 and TRBJ1-2; TRBD1 is a possible D gene (6 bases). V lost 6 bases and J lost 3, with 14 bases in between. CDR1 is MDHEN and CDR2 is SYDVKM in the germline V gene. CDR3 length equals 14 residues. The CDR3 loop is CASSAQGFYYGYTF. The CDR3, as DNA: TGTGCCAGCAGCGCACAGGGATTTTACTATGGCTACACCTTC.